This T cell receptor (beta chain) was sequenced during a study of T cells in Graves' hyperthyroidism and ophthalmopathy (dated by TCRdb to about 2019). Regarding the research as a whole: Peripheral blood was sampled at the time of initial diagnosis, prior to any treatment. According to the paper, TCR Vbeta CDR3 sequencing was carried out on roughly 130 peripheral blood samples, which came from fewer than 50 ophthalmopathy, around 74 hyperthyroidism and roughly 17 progressor patients. For training and testing, the roughly 97 patients in the discovery cohort were randomly divided in a 7:3 ratio. After blood sampling, hyperthyroidism patients were treated with methimazole at a starting dose of 30 mg daily, and ophthalmopathy patients were treated with high-dose intravenous methylprednisolone. To identify TCR V-J signatures that set the groups apart, the researchers used a discovery cohort of 100 patients, made up of fewer than 50 with Graves' ophthalmopathy and about 59 with stable Graves' hyperthyroidism. Prospective prediction of ophthalmopathy was tested in an independent validation cohort of fewer than 20 hyperthyroidism patients and 17 patients who later progressed to ophthalmopathy. Thyroid tissue and blood T-cell repertoires from six Graves' hyperthyroidism patients were also compared in the study. Study-level results and caveats: Blood samples also contained most of the expanded thyroid clonotypes (frequency above 0.001), which suggests that blood repertoires may reflect thyroid immune responses. Ophthalmopathy was separated from stable hyperthyroidism by a 13 V-J signature model, with 85% to 90% sensitivity and approximately 81% specificity obtained in cross-validation and 80%/75% obtained in testing. In validation, the model predicted progression to ophthalmopathy with roughly 70% sensitivity and approximately 78% specificity, a median of 6.5 months before onset. No statistical method was used to set the sample size in advance, and investigators knew the group allocation.

TCR beta CDR3 regions were amplified from RNA transcripts. The first round of RT-PCR for the TCR CDR3 was performed with the HTBI primer set and the Qiagen OneStep RT-PCR kit. A second multiplex PCR round built the libraries, followed by size selection and purification. The libraries were sequenced on an Illumina HiSeq2000 using paired-end 100 bp reads. In the paper's pipeline: SOAPnuke was used to process the raw data, removing reads that contained adapters or uncalled bases, had a mean Phred below 15, or lacked an exact match to the constant primer or identifier. COPE v1.2.5 was used to merge high-quality paired reads, and clonotypes were defined as unique nucleotide sequences. Clonotypes were aligned to IMGT TRBV, TRBD and TRBJ reference segments using MiTCR v1.1. The analysis was restricted to V-J combinations with a frequency above 0.0001, which together covered roughly 99% of the repertoires. A TCS score was defined as the ratio of F50 (clonal expansion) to E x V (chaos), with BLOSUM62-based TCRdist applied between CDR3 peptides within each V-J. Welch's t-statistics and random forest reduced roughly 500 V-J features to 13, which were used in a naive Bayes classifier (R e1071). Clones were called with MiXCR by TCRdb after fastp trimmed the public reads at Q25, and only in-frame beta chains were retained. Every distinct CDR3 protein forms one entry, paired with its most common genes and DNA. The V and J calls come from TCRdb's annotation, not from the publication. Across this sample there are fewer than 350,000 distinct CDR3 sequences, with 15% to 20% seen only once. About 53% of the sample comes from the top ten.

A patient counted as having stable Graves' hyperthyroidism if no progression to ophthalmopathy occurred over 18 months of follow-up. The hyperthyroidism patients were between 18 and 65 years old and newly diagnosed, with a disease duration of less than 2 months. The study excluded patients with uncontrolled infections, other autoimmune diseases, pregnancy or lactation. Diagnoses were based on clinical symptoms, serum thyroxine and TRAb, thyroid ultrasound and orbital computed tomography. PBMCs were isolated from 10 ml of fresh peripheral blood by Ficoll-Paque density gradient centrifugation. Total RNA was extracted using Trizol reagent, and RNA quality was assessed on an Agilent 2100 Bioanalyzer. This clonotype has only a few counts. The antigen it recognizes is unknown. The input lacks base qualities; no much larger clone sits a single base away. The CDR3 contains 13 residues, cysteine and phenylalanine counted. The CDR3 DNA has 39 bases and is translated from base 1. CDR1 is given as MNHNS and CDR2 as SASEGT, both from the germline V gene. The V and J ends are trimmed by 6 bases and 1 base, leaving 10 bases between them.

The TCR was taken from a woman aged 45-65 years with Graves' hyperthyroidism. Sequenced: blood. Here the chain combines TRBV6-1 and TRBJ2-7, with no D gene named confidently. The DNA sequence reads TGTGCCAGCAGGGCCAGGAGTTCCTACGAGCAGTACTTC. This is translated as CASRARSSYEQYF.